This T cell receptor (beta chain) is from a study of blood T cell repertoires in COVID-19. Study-level background: The United States, Italy and Spain were the sources of the acute and convalescent COVID-19 samples.

This clone appeared a few times. CDR1 and CDR2 from the germline V gene are LNHDA and SQIVND (reference sequence). Trimming shortened V by 4 bases and J by 5 bases, and 15 bases separated the two germline ends. The CDR3 extends over 16 amino acids. Using immunoSEQ multiplex PCR, the repertoire was profiled, and TCRdb retains in-frame clones only, with some absent. The sample lists 150,000 to 250,000 clones; roughly four fifths were seen once. The specimen was peripheral blood. V and J are TRBV19 and TRBJ1-6; a possible D gene is TRBD1 (5 bases). The TCR sequence derives from a human donor with acute or convalescent COVID-19. The donor label of this sample is uncertain. The CDR3 DNA reads TGTGCCAGTAGTACCCGGACAAGCCCTAATAATTCACCCCTCCACTTT. Amino acid sequence: CASSTRTSPNNSPLHF.